This T cell receptor (beta chain) was sequenced in a study of control samples from healthy donors and cancer patients (dated by TCRdb to the early 2020s). Receptor amplification or capture employed the immunoSEQ multiplex PCR assay. This is the immuneACCESS table as TCRdb keeps it, with only in-frame sequences that have V and J called. A part of the clones is gone; compared with another copy, unresolved V genes explain less than half, and the rest is unexplained. The sample profile shows approximately 150,000 clones; 93% of them were found once. The top ten clonotypes cover around 5.4% of the sample. Spanning cysteine to phenylalanine, the CDR3 consists of 16 amino acids. Here the CDR3 DNA is all that survives: 48 bases in frame from base 1. CDR1 LNHDA and CDR2 SQIVND are derived from the germline V gene (reference sequence). V is trimmed back by 10 bases and J by 8 bases, and the junction contains 17 bases that no gene match accounts for.

As concerns this clone: Its antigen remains unidentified. Base quality data are lacking; no much larger clone is found one base away.

The sample consisted of blood. The TCR comes from a man aged 18 to 30 in good health. Rearrangement joined TRBV19 to TRBJ2-1; 10 of the junction bases match TRBD1. The CDR3 region reads CATNANRDRGLYEQFF. The nucleotide sequence is given as TGTGCCACCAATGCAAACCGGGACAGGGGCTTGTATGAGCAGTTCTTC.